The 32 T cell receptor beta chains in this list originate from one sample, sequenced in a study of beta chain features in type 1 diabetes. The entirety of the isolated RNA underwent reverse transcription, so expressed TCRB transcripts were sequenced. The protocol was immunoSEQ multiplex PCR, while the TCRdb copy is restricted to in-frame clones and leaves out a portion. The sample gives 970,000 or so clones, roughly a sixth of which show up once; 0.023% is in the top ten. The source material was naive CD4+ T cells from blood. The source of these receptors is a woman under 30 in good health.

The chain uses TRBV2 and TRBJ2-5; 11 nucleotides match TRBD2. The CDR3 is made up of 15 amino acids. The J segment lost 14 bases and the V segment lost 4 bases, leaving 15 bases of the junction unmatched. Germline CDR1 and CDR2: SNHLY and FYNNEI. The CDR3 DNA reads TGTGCCAGCAGTGGCCAGGGGGCGACTAGCGGGAAGGGTTACTTC. Encoded protein: CASSGQGATSGKGYF.

This chain uses TRBV1 with TRBJ2-1; the table's D gene call, TRBD2, was not cross checked with the DNA. TRBV1 is tagged as a pseudogene. The CDR3 sequence is 21 residues long. DNA for the CDR3: TGCACCAGCAGCCAAGACCGGAGACAGCATTCAGCGGGAGTCCCCTACAATGAGCAGTTCTTC. Encoded protein: CTSSQDRRQHSAGVPYNEQFF.

This clone came up once. For the CDR3, the DNA is TGTGCCAGTAGTCCCGGCAGAGTCCTCGAGACCCAGTACTTC. Encoded protein: CASSPGRVLETQYF. The chain carries TRBV19 and TRBJ2-5, with D unresolved. The CDR3 consists of 14 residues. Germline values: CDR1 LNHDA, CDR2 SQIVND (reference sequence). The ends were cut back, 5 bases at V and 5 bases at J, with 15 bases in the middle.

The chain employs TRBV7-9 and TRBJ1-6; D perhaps matches TRBD1 (5 bases). CDR3 length equals 15 residues. The germline CDR1 and CDR2 sequences are SEHNR and FQNEAQ (reference sequence). Trimming shortened V by 3 bases and J by 8 bases, and 14 bases separated the two germline ends. DNA of the CDR3: TGTGCCAGCAGCTTTCGGGGGAGGGGTGATTCACCCCTCCACTTT. Its protein product is CASSFRGRGDSPLHF.

The sample holds a few counts of this clone. V and J are TRBV7-2 and TRBJ2-3; D is tentatively TRBD1 or TRBD2 (5 bases each). This CDR3 comprises 14 residues. V lost 5 bases, J lost 8 bases, and 17 bases lay in between. Per the germline V gene, CDR1 is SGHTA and CDR2 is FQGNSA. This chain's CDR3 is CASSPGTSLATQYF. For the CDR3, the DNA is TGTGCCAGCAGCCCGGGGACCAGTTTGGCTACGCAGTATTTT.

This sequence joins TRBV4-2 and TRBJ2-7; 8 positions agree with TRBD2. Looked up from germline, CDR1 is LGHNA and CDR2 is YNFKEQ. This CDR3 has 17 amino acids. Trimming removed 1 base from V and 2 bases from J; junction bases left unmatched: 10. CDR3 in amino acids: CASSQAGGRGGTYEQYF. The CDR3 DNA reads as TGTGCCAGCAGCCAAGCCGGTGGGCGCGGGGGGACCTACGAGCAGTACTTC.

There are a few counts of this clone. The gene calls are TRBV5-1 and TRBJ2-2; 12 bases line up with TRBD2. This CDR3 has 15 amino acids. Germline V gene sequence: CDR1 SGHRS, CDR2 YFSETQ. Losses at the gene ends were 1 base for V and 6 bases for J; bases not matched to a gene: 1. CDR3 DNA: TGCGCCAGCAGCTTGCTAGCGGGAGGGCCCGGGGAGCTGTTTTTT. Its protein is CASSLLAGGPGELFF.

J is TRBJ1-2 and V is TRBV7-8; D call uncertain. The CDR3 totals 15 residues. V was cut by 2 bases and J by 0 bases, with 10 bases left in between. Germline assignment: CDR1 SGHVS and CDR2 FQNEAQ. DNA of the CDR3: TGTGCCAGCAGCTTACGAGGCACAGCTAACTATGGCTACACCTTC. Protein sequence: CASSLRGTANYGYTF. The full variable domain, with the rest looked up from reference TRBV7-8 and TRBJ1-2, is GAGVSQSPRYKVAKRGQDVALRCDPISGHVSLFWYQQALGQGPEFLTYFQNEAQLDKSGLPSDRFFAERPEGSVSTLKIQRTQQEDSAVYLCASSLRGTANYGYTFGSGTRLTVV.

This chain links TRBV11-3 with TRBJ2-4; possible D gene TRBD1, 5 bases. Trimming pared 5 bases from V and 1 base from J, leaving 15 bases between. Germline V gene data show CDR1 as SGHNT and CDR2 as YENEEA. The CDR3 covers 16 residues. The CDR3 region has the DNA TGTGCCAGCAGCCCAACAGGTGGTCTGGCCAAAAACATTCAGTACTTC. Protein sequence: CASSPTGGLAKNIQYF.

The chain carries TRBV2 and TRBJ2-6; D is uncertain. Trimming left V 3 bases short and J 2 bases short, with 11 bases between. The CDR3 extends over 16 amino acids. Germline V gene sequence: CDR1 SNHLY, CDR2 FYNNEI. The CDR3 region is CASSESPGPGANVLTF. The CDR3 nucleotides read TGTGCCAGCAGTGAGTCCCCCGGCCCTGGGGCCAACGTCCTGACTTTC.

The table lists this clone with a few counts. This chain links TRBV12-2 with TRBJ2-7; the D call of TRBD1 is as the table states it, not checked on the DNA. TRBV12-2 is a recognized pseudogene. This CDR3 region has 17 residues. The CDR3, as DNA: TGTGCAAGTCGCTTAGCACGGGGGACAGGGGACTCCTACGAGCAGTACTTC. Translating it yields CASRLARGTGDSYEQYF.

The sample holds a few counts of this clone. This rearrangement joins TRBV18 to TRBJ1-1, with D uncertain. Between the trimmed V and J ends, which lost 0 bases and 1 base, there was a span of 9 bases. Germline V gene lookup returns CDR1 KGHSH and CDR2 LQKENI. The CDR3 has 15 amino acids. CDR3 nucleotide sequence: TGTGCCAGCTCACCACCCCAGTTTTCGAACACTGAAGCTTTCTTT. Its translation: CASSPPQFSNTEAFF.

V and J are TRBV19 and TRBJ2-1; D is ambiguous. The CDR3 loop spans 19 amino acids. Between the trimmed V and J ends, which lost 2 bases and 9 bases, there was a span of 29 bases. Germline V gives CDR1 LNHDA, CDR2 SQIVND (reference sequence). CDR3 sequence (DNA): TGTGCCAGTAGTATATTAGATTGGTCCGGTGGGCCTAGAAAGGGTGAGCAGTTCTTC. This gives the protein CASSILDWSGGPRKGEQFF.

This clone came up a few times. This sequence joins TRBV5-1 and TRBJ2-1; 11 bases agree with TRBD1. The CDR3 extends over 15 amino acids. Germline values: CDR1 SGHRS, CDR2 YFSETQ. With V trimmed by 4 bases and J by 6 bases, 6 bases remained unmatched. The CDR3 here is CASSLTGTGGNEQFF. CDR3 in DNA: TGCGCCAGCAGCCTAACCGGGACAGGGGGCAATGAGCAGTTCTTC.

This chain joins TRBV18 and TRBJ2-5; D gene uncertain. Trimming stripped 2 bases from V and 3 bases from J, with 7 bases between. The V gene's germline CDR1 is KGHSH and CDR2 LQKENI. The CDR3 loop spans 13 amino acids. DNA of the CDR3: TGTGCCAGCTCACCAGGGATTAAAGAGACCCAGTACTTC. This translates into CASSPGIKETQYF.

Only a few counts were recorded for this clone. The chain uses TRBV18 and TRBJ1-1, with 9 nucleotides matching TRBD1. This CDR3 is built from 13 residues. V shed 3 bases and J 6 bases; nucleotides not matched to a gene: 2. Germline-derived CDR1 and CDR2 are KGHSH and LQKENI. The CDR3 DNA sequence: TGTGCCAGCTCACCGGACAGGGGTGCTGAAGCTTTCTTT. Protein: CASSPDRGAEAFF.

The chain recombines TRBV29-1 with TRBJ2-7, with D possibly being TRBD2 (5 bases). This CDR3 is 11 amino acids long. Deletions cut 4 bases from V and 9 bases from J, with 13 bases between. Per germline, CDR1 SQVTM and CDR2 ANQGSEA. CDR3: CSVGGEGVQYF. CDR3 in DNA: TGCAGCGTTGGGGGAGAAGGAGTGCAGTACTTC.

The CDR3 nucleotides are TGCGCCAGCAGCCAAGGAATCGGCAGGGTATACGAGCAGTACTTC. It translates to CASSQGIGRVYEQYF. The chain carries TRBV4-1 and TRBJ2-7; D might be TRBD1 (5 bases). Germline assignment: CDR1 MGHRA and CDR2 YSYEKL. CDR3 size: 15 residues. Deletions cut 1 base from V and 4 bases from J, with 14 bases between.

The rearrangement links TRBV19 to TRBJ2-7, with TRBD1 identical over 9 bases. The CDR3 runs to 15 residues. Germline CDR1 is LNHDA and CDR2 is SQIVND (reference sequence). V dropped 0 bases and J dropped 3; count of bases not matched to a gene: 3. CDR3 DNA: TGTGCCAGTAGTATAGAACCGGGACAGGGCTACGAGCAGTACTTC. It specifies CASSIEPGQGYEQYF.

The J gene is TRBJ2-1, the V gene TRBV5-1; no clear D. Trimming removed 2 bases from V and 6 bases from J, with 12 bases in between. Germline loops: CDR1 SGHRS, CDR2 YFSETQ. This CDR3 is 14 amino acids long. Written as DNA, the CDR3 is TGCGCCAGCAGCTTTGACGGGTTGCCCAATGAGCAGTTCTTC. It is translated as CASSFDGLPNEQFF. Variable domain in full (rest from reference TRBV5-1 and TRBJ2-1): KAGVTQTPRYLIKTRGQQVTLSCSPISGHRSVSWYQQTPGQGLQFLFEYFSETQRNKGNFPGRFSGRQFSNSRSEMNVSTLELGDSALYLCASSFDGLPNEQFFGPGTRLTVL.

This clone was counted a few times. V gene TRBV14 combines with J gene TRBJ2-7; tentative D call: TRBD1 (5 bases). The germline CDR1 and CDR2 sequences are SGHDN and FVKESK. The CDR3 loop spans 12 amino acids. The V end was cut by 8 bases, the J end by 2 bases, with 10 bases between. CDR3: CASATGTYEQYF. The DNA for the CDR3 is TGTGCCAGCGCAACAGGAACCTACGAGCAGTACTTC.

This clone was found a few times. The chain joins TRBV7-9 to TRBJ1-5; D remains unclear. CDR1 is SEHNR and CDR2 is FQNEAQ in the germline V gene (reference sequence). The CDR3 contains 14 residues. Trimming stripped 4 bases from V and 2 bases from J, with 9 bases between. The CDR3 sequence: CASSWGYGNQPQHF. CDR3 nucleotides: TGTGCCAGCAGCTGGGGATACGGCAATCAGCCCCAGCATTTT.

V is TRBV5-1 and J is TRBJ2-1; the D gene could be TRBD1 or TRBD2 (5 bases each). The CDR3 is 15 amino acids. Trimming shortened V by 5 bases and J by 7 bases, and 19 bases separated the two germline ends. The V gene's germline CDR1 is SGHRS and CDR2 YFSETQ. The CDR3 protein is CASSGGPFSGNEQFF. The CDR3 DNA sequence: TGCGCCAGCAGTGGGGGACCGTTTTCCGGGAATGAGCAGTTCTTC.

A few counts support this clone. This sequence joins TRBV4-3 and TRBJ1-4; possibly TRBD1 for D (6 bases). Trimming removed 0 bases from V and 8 bases from J, with 10 bases in between. Germline values: CDR1 LGHNA, CDR2 YSLEER. The CDR3 contains 14 residues. The CDR3 protein is CASSQEGHPEKLFF. The CDR3 nucleotides read TGCGCCAGCAGCCAAGAGGGACATCCGGAAAAACTGTTTTTT.

This clone has a handful of counts. V gene TRBV7-9 combines with J gene TRBJ2-1; 13 positions match TRBD2. Germline CDR1 SEHNR, CDR2 FQNEAQ (reference sequence). With 5 bases clipped from V and 0 bases from J, the junction kept 4 bases outside the gene matches. This CDR3 has 17 amino acids. CDR3 DNA sequence: TGTGCCAGCAGCGGAGGGACTAGCGGGACCTCCTACAATGAGCAGTTCTTC. It yields the protein CASSGGTSGTSYNEQFF.

The V call is TRBV7-8, the J call TRBJ2-7; either TRBD1 or TRBD2 may fit D (5 bases each). CDR1 and CDR2 from the germline V gene are SGHVS and FQNEAQ. The V end lost 7 bases, the J end lost 7 bases, and 26 bases lay between the germline ends. The CDR3 totals 16 residues. The CDR3 sequence: CASTSLRDPLVSEQYF. The CDR3 DNA reads TGTGCCAGCACCTCTCTAAGGGACCCCCTCGTGAGTGAGCAGTACTTC. Full variable domain (missing parts from reference TRBV7-8 and TRBJ2-7): GAGVSQSPRYKVAKRGQDVALRCDPISGHVSLFWYQQALGQGPEFLTYFQNEAQLDKSGLPSDRFFAERPEGSVSTLKIQRTQQEDSAVYLCASTSLRDPLVSEQYFGPGTRLTVT.

This clone has only a few counts. The chain has TRBV5-1 and TRBJ1-1; 9 bases map to TRBD1. Germline V gives CDR1 SGHRS, CDR2 YFSETQ. Trimming removed 7 bases from V and 1 base from J; junction bases left unmatched: 5. The CDR3 is 14 residues long. The CDR3 region has the DNA TGCGCCAGCTACAGGGACAGGGAGAACACTGAAGCTTTCTTT. Its protein product is CASYRDRENTEAFF.

The chain employs TRBV7-9 and TRBJ2-1; no definite D call. The germline V gene has CDR1 SEHNR and CDR2 FQNEAQ (reference sequence). The V end lost 3 bases, the J end lost 8 bases, and 20 bases lay between the germline ends. CDR3 length equals 16 residues. As DNA, the CDR3 is TGTGCCAGCAGCTTCGACCTAAGTCGAATCCCGCATGAGCAGTTCTTC. It encodes CASSFDLSRIPHEQFF.

This clone was observed a few times. CDR3 in amino acids: CASSLTAGPDTQYF. In nucleotides, the CDR3 is TGCGCCAGCAGCTTGACGGCAGGTCCAGATACGCAGTATTTT. The chain has TRBV5-1 and TRBJ2-3; no definite D call. CDR1 is SGHRS, CDR2 YFSETQ, per germline. The CDR3 totals 14 residues. The V and J ends lost 1 base and 4 bases respectively, with 10 bases between them.

This chain links TRBV5-8 with TRBJ2-5; D possibly corresponds to TRBD1 (6 bases). The CDR3 is 15 residues long. Trimming shortened V by 0 bases and J by 0 bases, and 9 bases separated the two germline ends. Germline V gene lookup returns CDR1 SGHTS and CDR2 YDEGEE. This chain's CDR3 is CASSLVWTDQETQYF. In DNA, the CDR3 is TGTGCCAGCAGCTTGGTTTGGACAGACCAAGAGACCCAGTACTTC.

This rearrangement joins TRBV5-4 to TRBJ2-1, with D hard to call. This CDR3 contains 15 residues. V was trimmed by 2 bases and J by 2 bases, leaving 11 bases between them. Germline V lookup: CDR1 SGHNT, CDR2 YYREEE (reference sequence). CDR3 in DNA: TGTGCCAGCAGCTTTAAGGTTGGGGCCTACAATGAGCAGTTCTTC. It yields the protein CASSFKVGAYNEQFF.

The rearrangement uses TRBV4-2 and TRBJ2-4; D tentatively fits TRBD1 or TRBD2 (7 bases each). The CDR3 spans 17 residues. Trimming removed 0 bases from V and 6 bases from J, with 18 bases in between. Germline values: CDR1 LGHNA, CDR2 YNFKEQ. CDR3 coding DNA: TGTGCCAGCAGCCAAGATATTGCGGGAGCAGGGGGAAACATTCAGTACTTC. It translates to CASSQDIAGAGGNIQYF.